This TCR beta chain stems from a study of molecular identifiers for immune sequencing clone quantification. The table lists this clonotype with a few counts. This sequence may be a read error, since a much larger clone differs from it by one base. CDR3 length equals 11 residues. Trimming pared 3 bases from V and 9 bases from J, leaving 11 bases between. Germline loops: CDR1 DFQATT, CDR2 SNEGSKA (reference sequence). TCRdb processed the PCR reads anew with MiXCR; each CDR3 protein has one entry. The table includes 550,000 to 750,000 distinct CDR3 sequences, around 20% detected once. This sequence was found in a human donor in good health. Some libraries in this study had Jurkat cell RNA spiked in. The sequenced material came from naive CD8+ T cells from blood, with Jurkat cell RNA spiked in. Subset denoted: FACS-sorted CD8+CD4-CCR7+CD45RA+ naive T cells. The rearrangement joins TRBV20-1 to TRBJ1-1, with D unresolved. This CDR3 reads CSASISWKAFF. Written as DNA, the CDR3 is TGCAGTGCTAGTATCAGTTGGAAAGCTTTCTTT.